The 19 T cell receptor beta chains given below trace back to one sample, sequenced in a study of T cells in localized non-small cell lung cancer. Method: immunoSEQ multiplex PCR; TCRdb's copy keeps in-frame clones and lacks some. This table has more than 9,000 clones, roughly 77% appearing once. The starting material was peripheral blood, obtained before any cancer treatment. These receptors all come from an older male donor with stage I lung adenocarcinoma.

The chain's CDR3 is CASSSMGGLGAYEQYF. The DNA for the CDR3 is TGTGCCAGCAGCTCGATGGGGGGACTAGGGGCCTACGAGCAGTACTTC. The chain has TRBV7-2 and TRBJ2-7; 8 bases are a match to TRBD2. This CDR3 comprises 16 residues. The germline V gene encodes CDR1 SGHTA and CDR2 FQGNSA. The ends lost 4 bases at V and 2 bases at J; junction bases unmatched: 10.

The CDR3: CASSRGTGGTPLHF. The CDR3 DNA is TGTGCCAGCAGCCGCGGGACAGGGGGTACACCCCTCCACTTT. The chain employs TRBV4-2 and TRBJ1-6; the match to TRBD1 covers 11 bases. The CDR3 length is 14 residues. V lost 4 bases to trimming and J lost 11 bases; unmatched junction nucleotides: 4. Germline lookup yields CDR1 LGHNA and CDR2 YNFKEQ.

The gene calls are TRBV19 and TRBJ2-7; D unresolved. CDR3 length equals 15 residues. Germline values: CDR1 LNHDA, CDR2 SQIVND (reference sequence). V was pared by 0 bases and J by 0 bases, with 9 bases between. CDR3 nucleotides: TGTGCCAGTAGTATAGAGGGCGGCTACTCCTACGAGCAGTACTTC. It codes for CASSIEGGYSYEQYF.

This clone was observed a handful of times. The V call is TRBV11-2, the J call TRBJ2-5; 9 positions agree with TRBD2. The CDR3 totals 16 residues. The V segment lost 1 base and the J segment 2 bases; nucleotides outside the gene matches: 5. Germline values: CDR1 SGHAT, CDR2 FQNNGV. DNA for the CDR3: TGTGCCAGCAGCTTAGTAGCAGCGGGGGGACAAGAGACCCAGTACTTC. Translated: CASSLVAAGGQETQYF. The full variable domain, in which reference TRBV11-2 and TRBJ2-5 provide the parts outside the CDR3, is EAGVAQSPRYKIIEKRQSVAFWCNPISGHATLYWYQQILGQGPKLLIQFQNNGVVDDSQLPKDRFSAERLKGVDSTLKIQPAKLEDSAVYLCASSLVAAGGQETQYFGPGTRLLVL.

The CDR3 coding sequence is TGTGCCAGCAGTTACGGGTTCACAGATACGCAGTATTTT. This encodes CASSYGFTDTQYF. The chain recombines TRBV6-5 with TRBJ2-3; D unclear. This CDR3 comprises 13 residues. Deletions cut 2 bases from V and 2 bases from J, with 5 bases between. Germline lookup yields CDR1 MNHEY and CDR2 SVGAGI.

The chain couples TRBV5-1 to TRBJ1-3; D might be TRBD1 (6 bases). There are 14 residues in the CDR3. V shed 8 bases and J shed 1 base, with 13 bases lying between them. Germline values: CDR1 SGHRS, CDR2 YFSETQ. The CDR3 region is CASRDTGSGNTIYF. CDR3 nucleotides: TGCGCCAGTAGAGACACAGGGTCTGGAAACACCATATATTTT.

This rearrangement joins TRBV19 to TRBJ1-5; possibly TRBD1 for D (5 bases). The germline V gene encodes CDR1 LNHDA and CDR2 SQIVND (reference sequence). Trimming took off 2 bases at V and 9 bases at J, with 8 bases between the two ends. CDR3 length: 12 residues. CDR3 sequence reads: CASSIRGRPQHF. CDR3 nucleotide sequence: TGTGCCAGTAGTATACGGGGGAGGCCCCAGCATTTT.

This clone turned up a few times. The chain is built from TRBV19 and TRBJ2-7; no definite D call. From germline, CDR1 is LNHDA and CDR2 SQIVND (reference sequence). V lost 1 base and J 3 bases, leaving 10 bases between the germline ends. The CDR3 sequence is 14 residues long. In nucleotides, the CDR3 is TGTGCCAGTAGTATAGGGCAGAGCTTCTACGAGCAGTACTTC. The encoded protein is CASSIGQSFYEQYF.

The chain links TRBV18 to TRBJ1-4, with no clear D. Germline loops: CDR1 KGHSH, CDR2 LQKENI. The CDR3 spans 12 residues. Deletions cut 3 bases from V and 10 bases from J, with 9 bases between. The CDR3: CASSPSEGKLFF. CDR3 bases: TGTGCCAGCTCACCTTCGGAGGGAAAACTGTTTTTT.

In its sample, this clone was seen a few times. The chain joins TRBV6-5 to TRBJ1-1; D call uncertain. Germline V CDR1 and CDR2: MNHEY, SVGAGI. Trimming left V 2 bases short and J 3 bases short, with 7 bases between. CDR3 length: 13 amino acids. As DNA, the CDR3 is TGTGCCAGCAGTTACACCGGGGACACTGAAGCTTTCTTT. It specifies CASSYTGDTEAFF.

J is TRBJ2-2 and V is TRBV25-1; the D is unclear. V lost 1 base, J lost 6 bases, and 9 bases lay in between. Germline V gene lookup returns CDR1 MGHDK and CDR2 SYGVNS. The CDR3 consists of 14 residues. The CDR3 sequence: CASSELVESGELFF. The CDR3 DNA sequence: TGTGCCAGCAGTGAATTGGTGGAATCCGGGGAGCTGTTTTTT.

The V gene is TRBV5-1, the J gene TRBJ2-2; no clear D gene. Germline values: CDR1 SGHRS, CDR2 YFSETQ. CDR3 size: 15 residues. The germline V and J ends were trimmed by 1 base and 4 bases, with 11 bases remaining between them. The CDR3 spells CASSLWTMTTGELFF. CDR3 nucleotide sequence: TGCGCCAGCAGCTTGTGGACCATGACCACCGGGGAGCTGTTTTTT.

The chain recombines TRBV4-3 with TRBJ2-1; 13 bases line up with TRBD2. CDR3 length equals 17 residues. Germline V CDR1 and CDR2: LGHNA, YSLEER. V dropped 1 base and J dropped 10; count of bases not matched to a gene: 10. This CDR3 reads CASSQATLAGGPREQFF. The CDR3 region has the DNA TGCGCCAGCAGCCAAGCCACACTAGCGGGGGGGCCTAGGGAGCAGTTCTTC.

The V and J genes are TRBV4-1 and TRBJ2-5, with no clear D. The CDR3 contains 14 residues. V was shortened by 1 base and J by 0 bases, with 6 bases between the two germline ends. Germline V lookup: CDR1 MGHRA, CDR2 YSYEKL. The CDR3 loop is CASSQALYQETQYF. CDR3 nucleotides: TGCGCCAGCAGCCAAGCCCTCTACCAAGAGACCCAGTACTTC.

The rearrangement joins TRBV7-9 to TRBJ1-3; no reliable D call. Trimming cost V 2 bases and J 1 base, with 6 bases left between them. Germline loops: CDR1 SEHNR, CDR2 FQNEAQ (reference sequence). The CDR3 has 14 amino acids. The chain's CDR3 is CASSLTGSGNTIYF. DNA of the CDR3: TGTGCCAGCAGCTTAACTGGATCTGGAAACACCATATATTTT.

The chain carries TRBV5-6 and TRBJ1-1; tentative D call: TRBD1 (6 bases). V was trimmed by 4 bases and J by 11 bases, leaving 21 bases between them. Germline loops: CDR1 SGHDT, CDR2 YYEEEE. The CDR3 contains 14 residues. The CDR3 coding sequence is TGTGCCAGCAGCCTTGCTCGGGGGGCGGAAACGGCTTTCTTT. The encoded protein is CASSLARGAETAFF.

CDR3 protein: CASSFGTANTGELFF. DNA of the CDR3: TGTGCCAGCAGCTTCGGGACAGCGAACACCGGGGAGCTGTTTTTT. The V gene is TRBV5-5, the J gene TRBJ2-2; 7 nucleotides agree with TRBD1. Trimming cost V 2 bases and J 0 bases; bases outside gene matches: 1. The CDR3 extends over 15 amino acids. Germline-derived CDR1 and CDR2 are SGHKS and YYEKEE (reference sequence).

This chain connects TRBV10-3 to TRBJ2-7; 10 bases are a match to TRBD1. The germline CDR1 and CDR2 sequences are ENHRY and SYGVKD. This CDR3 region has 16 residues. J was trimmed by 2 bases and V by 6 bases; bases with no gene match: 10. The DNA of the CDR3 is TGTGCCATCAGCTCAGGATCCGGGACAGGGGCCTACGAGCAGTACTTC. Translation: CAISSGSGTGAYEQYF.

This chain connects TRBV2 to TRBJ1-1, with D tentatively TRBD1 (6 bases). The CDR3 is made up of 14 amino acids. Looked up from germline, CDR1 is SNHLY and CDR2 is FYNNEI. The ends were cut back, 9 bases at V and 4 bases at J, with 18 bases in the middle. Written as DNA, the CDR3 is TGTGCCAGTACCCCCAGAGGGGGAGGCACTGAAGCTTTCTTT. This translates into CASTPRGGGTEAFF. The variable domain in full, with the rest retrieved from reference TRBV2 and TRBJ1-1, is EPEVTQTPSHQVTQMGQEVILRCVPISNHLYFYWYRQILGQKVEFLVSFYNNEISEKSEIFDDQFSVERPDGSNFTLKIRSTKLEDSAMYFCASTPRGGGTEAFFGQGTRLTVV.